This T cell receptor (beta chain) was captured by sequencing in a study of CXCR3-negative and CXCR3-positive naive CD8 T cells. Study background: Every library held about 1.5 +/- 0.3 million TRB reads, and the total came to roughly 150 million.

Study outcomes and limitations: CXCR3-negative naive cells had less hydrophobic TRB CDR3s than did CXCR3-positive naive cells. Sequencing showed both naive subsets with comparably high diversity, and memory CD8+ cells much lower. Cryopreserved cells showed partially decreased CXCR3 expression, and most assays used fresh PBMCs.

For this clonotype: Antigen unknown.

UMI-labeled TRB cDNA libraries were prepared by 5' RACE. Reprocessing the 5' RACE reads, TCRdb reports a single entry for every CDR3 protein and omits DNA. The table lists approximately 90,000 distinct CDR3 sequences. This sequence originates from a human donor in good health. Some clones in this sample may be carry-over from other donors' samples. Sequencing input: naive CXCR3+ CD8+ T cells from blood. Subset: CD45RO-CCR7+CD27+CD95- naive CD8+ T cells expressing CXCR3 (TNR3+).

The chain's CDR3 is CASSLEGGTGYEQYF. This chain links TRBV7-8 with TRBJ2-7; without DNA, the TCRdb call of TRBD1 cannot be checked. This CDR3 spans 15 amino acids. Germline CDR1 reads SGHVS; CDR2 reads FQNEAQ.